The TCR beta chain under discussion was sequenced for a study of blood T cells in healthy people across ages. The second PCR ran roughly 7 to 12 cycles with a sample-barcoded 5' primer and J-beta primers. TCRdb processed the 5' RACE reads anew with MiXCR; each CDR3 protein has one entry. The data show about 1,500,000 distinct CDR3 sequences, 35% to 45% seen once. On this clonotype itself: Its antigen is unidentified.

This CDR3 has 20 amino acids. Germline V CDR1 and CDR2: MGHRA, YSYEKL. With V trimmed by 0 bases and J by 0 bases, 14 bases remained unmatched. They isolated at least 6 million PBMCs from each sample. Study conclusions and caveats: The CMV status of each donor remained undetermined, and this could have confounded shifts in expanded clonotypes. With age, beta diversity per million T cells declined roughly linearly, significantly by 40.

The origin of this receptor is a woman younger than 30 in good health. The chain is built from TRBV4-1 and TRBJ2-4, with TRBD2 matching 7 bases. The sequenced material came from blood. The CDR3 DNA is TGCGCCAGCAGCCAAGAGGGGGGGATTTGGGCGGAACGAGCCAAAAACATTCAGTACTTC. Its translation: CASSQEGGIWAERAKNIQYF.